The clone carrying this T cell receptor beta chain was picked up a small number of times. What it binds is unknown. The sample originates from a study of cytotoxic CD8 clonotypes in ibrutinib-treated CLL. As for the study in general: Patient counts were 11 relapsed/refractory, more than 14 treatment-naive and fewer than 18 IGHV unmutated.

Germline CDR1 and CDR2: LGHNA and YSLEER. Trimming cost V 4 bases and J 0 bases, with 7 bases left between them. This CDR3 has 14 amino acids. Sequenced by immunoSEQ multiplex PCR; TCRdb stores in-frame clones only, minus some. The profile covers about 160,000 clones, with approximately 80% appearing a single time and 4.6% taken by the ten largest. Study-wide points: Sustained-remission and progressing patients had different sampling times.

The TCR comes from a human donor with chronic lymphocytic leukemia. Sequenced material: PBMCs, taken after 24 months of ibrutinib treatment. The chain couples TRBV4-3 to TRBJ1-3, with D hard to call. CDR3 bases: TGCGCCAGCAGCCGCGGGGACTCTGGAAACACCATATATTTT. Protein: CASSRGDSGNTIYF.